The 18 T cell receptor beta chains listed next were all sequenced from one sample in a study of identical twins. In TCRdb, the 5' RACE reads were re-called with MiXCR into one record per CDR3 protein. The sample includes 550,000 to 700,000 distinct CDR3 sequences, approximately 10% seen only once; the top ten take around 3.2%. These data are also associated with another study on yellow fever vaccine responses in identical twins.

The source material was PBMCs. The receptors here all came from a woman between 18 and 29 years old in good health.

The chain links TRBV28 to TRBJ1-2, with 11 bases that match TRBD1. After removal of 5 bases from V and 6 bases from J, the junction contained 8 bases not matched to a gene. Germline CDR1 MDHEN, CDR2 SYDVKM. There are 15 residues in the CDR3. The CDR3 bases are TGTGCCAGCAGTCGCGTTTGGGGACAGGGGGATGGCTACACCTTC. It translates to CASSRVWGQGDGYTF.

This clonotype has ten or more counts. This sequence joins TRBV5-1 and TRBJ2-5; no clear D. Trimming pared 0 bases from V and 5 bases from J, leaving 11 bases between. The V gene's germline CDR1 is SGHRS and CDR2 YFSETQ. This CDR3 has 14 amino acids. The CDR3 DNA is TGCGCCAGCAGCTTGGTTAACTCGGTGGAGACCCAGTACTTC. Its translation is CASSLVNSVETQYF. The whole variable domain, filled in from reference TRBV5-1 and TRBJ2-5, reads KAGVTQTPRYLIKTRGQQVTLSCSPISGHRSVSWYQQTPGQGLQFLFEYFSETQRNKGNFPGRFSGRQFSNSRSEMNVSTLELGDSALYLCASSLVNSVETQYFGPGTRLLVL.

As concerns this clonotype: A much larger clone differs from this one at a single base, so this may be a read error. The V and J genes are TRBV29-1 and TRBJ2-3, with a tentative D call TRBD1 (6 bases). The CDR3 totals 13 residues. CDR1 and CDR2 (germline): SQVTM, ANQGSEA. Here the CDR3 DNA reads TGCAGCGTCGGCAGGGGTTCGGCAGATTCGCAGTATTTT. This codes for CSVGRGSADSQYF.

This clonotype was observed many times. The rearrangement joins TRBV7-2 to TRBJ1-5; D gene ambiguous. The germline V gene has CDR1 SGHTA and CDR2 FQGNSA. This CDR3 has 15 amino acids. Between the trimmed V and J ends, which lost 0 bases and 3 bases, there was a span of 9 bases. The CDR3 region has the DNA TGTGCCAGCAGCTTAGCCGCTGGATACAATCAGCCCCAGCATTTT. It encodes CASSLAAGYNQPQHF.

There are a few counts of this clonotype. The rearrangement uses TRBV4-3 and TRBJ1-1; a weak D match, TRBD1 (5 bases). The CDR3 spans 14 residues. Germline-derived CDR1 and CDR2 are LGHNA and YSLEER. Deletions cut 0 bases from V and 7 bases from J, with 12 bases between. The CDR3 bases are TGCGCCAGCAGCCAAGACCTGACCGGGGGTGAAGCTTTCTTT. It specifies CASSQDLTGGEAFF.

This clonotype was counted a few times. V gene TRBV7-2 combines with J gene TRBJ1-1, with 7 bases matching TRBD1. The CDR3 consists of 17 residues. The trim removed 5 bases at V and 4 bases at J, leaving 16 bases unmatched. The germline V gene encodes CDR1 SGHTA and CDR2 FQGNSA. CDR3 residues: CASSANRRQGESTEAFF. In DNA, the CDR3 is TGTGCCAGCAGCGCAAATCGTAGACAGGGTGAAAGCACTGAAGCTTTCTTT.

This clonotype was found a few times. The chain carries TRBV6-5 and TRBJ1-2; no clear D gene. Germline V lookup: CDR1 MNHEY, CDR2 SVGAGI. Trimming left V 2 bases short and J 7 bases short, with 8 bases between. CDR3 length: 12 residues. This CDR3 is CASSYDRFGYTF. The CDR3 DNA is TGTGCCAGCAGTTACGATAGGTTTGGCTACACCTTC.

The V gene is TRBV10-3, the J gene TRBJ2-6; D is undetermined. The CDR3 length is 15 residues. Germline V lookup: CDR1 ENHRY, CDR2 SYGVKD. V was pared by 6 bases and J by 2 bases, with 11 bases between. CDR3 DNA: TGTGCCATCAGCCCAGCCCCCCCTGGGGCCAACGTCCTGACTTTC. Protein product: CAISPAPPGANVLTF.

V usage is TRBV20-1 and J usage is TRBJ2-1, with D maybe TRBD2 (6 bases). Trimming took off 1 base at V and 7 bases at J, with 17 bases between the two ends. The CDR3 has 15 amino acids. CDR1 and CDR2 from the germline V gene are DFQATT and SNEGSKA (reference sequence). CDR3 residues: CSARGAMTGVNEQFF. The CDR3 region has the DNA TGCAGTGCTAGAGGTGCTATGACGGGAGTGAATGAGCAGTTCTTC.

The chain carries TRBV14 and TRBJ2-3; a weak D match, TRBD2 (5 bases). Germline values: CDR1 SGHDN, CDR2 FVKESK. V lost 5 bases, J lost 6 bases, and 18 bases lay in between. The CDR3 is 15 residues long. The CDR3: CASSSLISRGDTQYF. The DNA for the CDR3 is TGTGCCAGCAGCTCCCTAATAAGCCGAGGGGATACGCAGTATTTT.

V and J are TRBV30 and TRBJ2-2; no clear D. This CDR3 region has 10 residues. From germline, CDR1 is GTSNPN and CDR2 SVGIG (reference sequence). With 7 bases removed from V and 9 bases from J, the gap between germline ends came to 9 bases. CDR3 loop: CASYGRELFF. CDR3 sequence (DNA): TGTGCCTCTTATGGCAGGGAGCTGTTTTTT.

The chain carries TRBV4-1 and TRBJ2-3, with TRBD1 identical over 9 bases. The CDR3 is 14 residues long. The ends lost 4 bases at V and 2 bases at J; junction bases unmatched: 1. CDR1 is MGHRA, CDR2 YSYEKL, per germline. The CDR3 here is CASSRTGATDTQYF. CDR3 coding DNA: TGCGCCAGCAGCCGGACAGGGGCCACAGATACGCAGTATTTT.

The V gene is TRBV5-1, the J gene TRBJ2-7; D may be TRBD1 or TRBD2 (5 bases each). Trimming shortened V by 0 bases and J by 7 bases, and 20 bases separated the two germline ends. Germline CDR1 is SGHRS and CDR2 is YFSETQ. The CDR3 spans 16 residues. CDR3 sequence (DNA): TGCGCCAGCAGCTTGGAGGGGTTCGGAGGACTCCAGGAGCAGTACTTC. The encoded protein is CASSLEGFGGLQEQYF.

CDR3: CASSLEASRETQYF. DNA of the CDR3: TGCGCCAGCAGCTTGGAGGCTAGCAGGGAGACCCAGTACTTC. The chain is built from TRBV5-1 and TRBJ2-5; maybe TRBD2 (5 bases). The germline V gene encodes CDR1 SGHRS and CDR2 YFSETQ. Trimming shortened V by 0 bases and J by 5 bases, and 11 bases separated the two germline ends. This CDR3 is 14 amino acids long.

The V gene is TRBV6-2 or TRBV6-3, the J gene TRBJ2-5; 7 bases fit TRBD2. The CDR3 runs to 15 residues. The V gene end was trimmed by 4 bases and the J gene end by 1 base; junction bases not matched to a gene: 6. The germline gives CDR1 MNHEY, CDR2 SVGEGT. The CDR3 here is CASSWGGTVQETQYF. CDR3 coding DNA: TGTGCCAGCAGTTGGGGGGGGACGGTCCAAGAGACCCAGTACTTC.

The chain has TRBV12-3 or TRBV12-4 and TRBJ1-4; TRBD1 aligns across 10 bases. The CDR3 is 15 residues long. The trim removed 6 bases at V and 5 bases at J, leaving 6 bases unmatched. CDR3 bases: TGTGCCAGCAGCTCTCCGGGACAGGGGAATGAAAAACTGTTTTTT. Protein: CASSSPGQGNEKLFF.

This clonotype was counted many times. This chain connects TRBV4-3 to TRBJ1-1; a weak D match, TRBD1 (6 bases). The CDR3 extends over 19 amino acids. Germline CDR1 reads LGHNA; CDR2 reads YSLEER. The ends were cut back, 1 base at V and 4 bases at J, with 25 bases in the middle. As DNA, the CDR3 is TGCGCCAGCAGCCAAGTAGGGGGAAAGAGGCAGGGGTTCGGCACTGAAGCTTTCTTT. Protein: CASSQVGGKRQGFGTEAFF.

V is TRBV28 and J is TRBJ2-3; possibly TRBD2 for D (5 bases). The CDR3 sequence is 15 residues long. Trimming cost V 6 bases and J 0 bases, with 13 bases left between them. Germline V CDR1 and CDR2: MDHEN, SYDVKM. The CDR3 is CASSPGKASTDTQYF. CDR3 DNA: TGTGCCAGCAGCCCCGGGAAGGCCAGCACAGATACGCAGTATTTT.